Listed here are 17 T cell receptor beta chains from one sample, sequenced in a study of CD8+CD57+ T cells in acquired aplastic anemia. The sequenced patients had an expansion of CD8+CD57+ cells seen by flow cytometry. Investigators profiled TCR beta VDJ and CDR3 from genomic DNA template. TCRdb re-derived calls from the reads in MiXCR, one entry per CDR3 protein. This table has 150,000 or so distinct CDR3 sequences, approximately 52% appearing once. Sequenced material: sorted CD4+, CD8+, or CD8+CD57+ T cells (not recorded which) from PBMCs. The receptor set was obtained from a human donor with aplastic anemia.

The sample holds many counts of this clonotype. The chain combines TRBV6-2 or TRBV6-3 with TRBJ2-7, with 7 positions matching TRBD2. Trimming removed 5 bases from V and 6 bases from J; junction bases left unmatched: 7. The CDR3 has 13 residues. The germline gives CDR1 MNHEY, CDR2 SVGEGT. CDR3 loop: CASSQREGGEQYF. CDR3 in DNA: TGTGCCAGCAGTCAAAGGGAGGGTGGCGAGCAGTACTTC.

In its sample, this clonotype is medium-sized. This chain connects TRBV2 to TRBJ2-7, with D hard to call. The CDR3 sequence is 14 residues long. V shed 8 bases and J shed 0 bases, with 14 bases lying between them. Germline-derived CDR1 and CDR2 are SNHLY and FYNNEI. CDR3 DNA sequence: TGTGCCAGCCTAGACCGCCCGAGCTCCTACGAGCAGTACTTC. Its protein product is CASLDRPSSYEQYF.

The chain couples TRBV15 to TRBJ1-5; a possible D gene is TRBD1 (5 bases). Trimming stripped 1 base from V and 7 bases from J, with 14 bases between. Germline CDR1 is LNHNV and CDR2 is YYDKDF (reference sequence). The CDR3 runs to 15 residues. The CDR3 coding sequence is TGTGCCACCAGCAGAGGGGGGACGCGAGAACAGCCCCAGCATTTT. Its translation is CATSRGGTREQPQHF.

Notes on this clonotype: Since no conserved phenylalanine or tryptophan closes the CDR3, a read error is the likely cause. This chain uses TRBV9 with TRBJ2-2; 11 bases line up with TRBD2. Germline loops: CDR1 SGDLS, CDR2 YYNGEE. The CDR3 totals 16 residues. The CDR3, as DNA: TGTGCCAGCAGCGTTAGCGGGGGGGCGAAAACCGGGGAGCTGTTTTCT. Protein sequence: CASSVSGGAKTGELFS.

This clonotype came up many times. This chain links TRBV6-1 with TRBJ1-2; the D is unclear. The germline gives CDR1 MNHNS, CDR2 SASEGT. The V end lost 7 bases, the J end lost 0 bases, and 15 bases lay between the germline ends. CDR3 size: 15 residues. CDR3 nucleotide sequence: TGTGCCAGCACCCTGACGGAGGGATCTAACTATGGCTACACCTTC. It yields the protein CASTLTEGSNYGYTF.

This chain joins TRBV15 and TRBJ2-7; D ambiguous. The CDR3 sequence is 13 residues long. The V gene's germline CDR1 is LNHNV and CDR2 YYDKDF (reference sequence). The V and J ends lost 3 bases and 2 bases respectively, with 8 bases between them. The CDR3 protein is CATSSQNTYEQYF. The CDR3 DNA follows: TGTGCCACCAGCAGCCAAAACACCTACGAGCAGTACTTC. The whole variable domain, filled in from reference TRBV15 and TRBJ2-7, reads DAMVIQNPRYQVTQFGKPVTLSCSQTLNHNVMYWYQQKSSQAPKLLFHYYDKDFNNEADTPDNFQSRRPNTSFCFLDIRSPGLGDTAMYLCATSSQNTYEQYFGPGTRLTVT.

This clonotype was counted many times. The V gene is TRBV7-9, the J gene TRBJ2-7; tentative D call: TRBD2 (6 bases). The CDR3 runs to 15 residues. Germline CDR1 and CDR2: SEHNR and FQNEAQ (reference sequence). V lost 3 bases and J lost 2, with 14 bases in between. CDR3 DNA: TGTGCCAGCAGCTTGGGGCCGGGAGATACCTACGAGCAGTACTTC. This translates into CASSLGPGDTYEQYF.

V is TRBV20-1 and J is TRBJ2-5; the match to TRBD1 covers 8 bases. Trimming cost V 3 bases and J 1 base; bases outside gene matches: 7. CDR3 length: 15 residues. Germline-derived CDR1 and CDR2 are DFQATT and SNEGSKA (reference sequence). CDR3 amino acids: CSASAGTGGQETQYF. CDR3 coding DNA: TGCAGTGCTAGCGCCGGTACAGGGGGCCAAGAGACCCAGTACTTC.

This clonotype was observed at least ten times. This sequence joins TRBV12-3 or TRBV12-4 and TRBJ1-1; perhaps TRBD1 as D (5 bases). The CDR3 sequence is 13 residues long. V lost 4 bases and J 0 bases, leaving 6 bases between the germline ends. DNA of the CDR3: TGTGCCAGCAGTTCCAGGGTGAACACTGAAGCTTTCTTT. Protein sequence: CASSSRVNTEAFF.

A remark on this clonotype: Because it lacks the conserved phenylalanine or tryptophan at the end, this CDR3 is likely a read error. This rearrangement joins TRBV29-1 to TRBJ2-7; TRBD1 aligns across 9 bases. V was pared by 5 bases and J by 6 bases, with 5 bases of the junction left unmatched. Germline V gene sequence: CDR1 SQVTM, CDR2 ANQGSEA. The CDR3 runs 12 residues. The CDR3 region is CSVKQGAGEQYS. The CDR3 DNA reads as TGCAGCGTTAAACAGGGGGCGGGCGAGCAGTACTCC.

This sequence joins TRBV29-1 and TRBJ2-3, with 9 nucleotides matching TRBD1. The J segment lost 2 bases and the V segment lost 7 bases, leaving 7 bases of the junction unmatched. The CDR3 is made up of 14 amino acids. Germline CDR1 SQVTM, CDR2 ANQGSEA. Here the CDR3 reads CSGWDREITDTQYF. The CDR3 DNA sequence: TGCAGCGGGTGGGACAGGGAAATCACAGATACGCAGTATTTT.

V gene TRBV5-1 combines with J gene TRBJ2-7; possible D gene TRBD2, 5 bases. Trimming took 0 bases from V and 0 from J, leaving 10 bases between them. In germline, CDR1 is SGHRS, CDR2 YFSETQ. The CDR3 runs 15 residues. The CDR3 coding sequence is TGCGCCAGCAGCTTGGGGAACAGCGGCTCCTACGAGCAGTACTTC. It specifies CASSLGNSGSYEQYF.

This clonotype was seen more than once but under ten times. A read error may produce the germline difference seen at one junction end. CDR3 in amino acids: CASSLAGAYNEQFF. As DNA, the CDR3 is TGTGCCAGCAGTCTAGCGGGGGCTTACAATGAGCAGTTCTTC. This rearrangement joins TRBV12-3 or TRBV12-4 to TRBJ2-1, with TRBD2 matching over 10 bases. This CDR3 is 14 amino acids long.

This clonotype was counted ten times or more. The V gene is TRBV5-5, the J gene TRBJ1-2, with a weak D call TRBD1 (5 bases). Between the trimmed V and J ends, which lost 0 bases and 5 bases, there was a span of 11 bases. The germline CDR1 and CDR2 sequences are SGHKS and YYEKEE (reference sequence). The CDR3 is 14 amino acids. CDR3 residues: CASSLGQQNYGYTF. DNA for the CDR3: TGTGCCAGCAGCTTGGGACAGCAAAATTATGGCTACACCTTC.

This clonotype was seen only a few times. The CDR3 nucleotides read TGTGCCAGCAGCTTGAGTGGACAGGATCAGCCCCAGCATTTT. Residues: CASSLSGQDQPQHF. V is TRBV7-2 and J is TRBJ1-5; TRBD1 matches at 7 bases. Germline V gene sequence: CDR1 SGHTA, CDR2 FQGNSA. Unmatched junction bases numbered 4, after V lost 3 bases and J lost 5 bases. This CDR3 has 14 residues.

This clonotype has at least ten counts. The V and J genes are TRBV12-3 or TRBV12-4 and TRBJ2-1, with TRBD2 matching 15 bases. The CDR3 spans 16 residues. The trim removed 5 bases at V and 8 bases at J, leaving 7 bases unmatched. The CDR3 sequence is CASSGGTSGGPHEQFF. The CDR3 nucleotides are TGTGCCAGCAGTGGGGGGACTAGCGGGGGGCCGCATGAGCAGTTCTTC.

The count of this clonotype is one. CDR3 sequence: CASSGAAEAGNTIYF. CDR3 sequence (DNA): TGTGCCAGCAGTGGGGCGGCCGAGGCTGGAAACACCATATATTTT. V usage is TRBV2 and J usage is TRBJ1-3; D gene unclear. The ends were cut back, 4 bases at V and 2 bases at J, with 12 bases in the middle. The V gene's germline CDR1 is SNHLY and CDR2 FYNNEI. The CDR3 sequence is 15 residues long. Drawing the rest from reference TRBV2 and TRBJ1-3, the complete variable domain is EPEVTQTPSHQVTQMGQEVILRCVPISNHLYFYWYRQILGQKVEFLVSFYNNEISEKSEIFDDQFSVERPDGSNFTLKIRSTKLEDSAMYFCASSGAAEAGNTIYFGEGSWLTVV.